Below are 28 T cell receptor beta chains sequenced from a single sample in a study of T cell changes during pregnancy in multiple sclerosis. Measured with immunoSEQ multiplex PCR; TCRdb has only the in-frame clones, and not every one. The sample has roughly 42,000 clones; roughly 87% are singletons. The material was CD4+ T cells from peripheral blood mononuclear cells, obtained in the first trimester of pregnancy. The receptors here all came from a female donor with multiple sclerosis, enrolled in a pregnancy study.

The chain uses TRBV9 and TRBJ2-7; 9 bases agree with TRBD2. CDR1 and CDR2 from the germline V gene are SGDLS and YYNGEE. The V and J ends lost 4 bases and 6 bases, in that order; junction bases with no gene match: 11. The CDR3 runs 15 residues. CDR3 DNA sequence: TGTGCCAGCAGCCCGCGGCGGGAGGGCAGAGCCGAGCAGTACTTC. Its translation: CASSPRREGRAEQYF. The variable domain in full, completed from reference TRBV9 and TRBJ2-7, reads DSGVTQTPKHLITATGQRVTLRCSPRSGDLSVYWYQQSLDQGLQFLIQYYNGEERAKGNILERFSAQQFPDLHSELNLSSLELGDSALYFCASSPRREGRAEQYFGPGTRLTVT.

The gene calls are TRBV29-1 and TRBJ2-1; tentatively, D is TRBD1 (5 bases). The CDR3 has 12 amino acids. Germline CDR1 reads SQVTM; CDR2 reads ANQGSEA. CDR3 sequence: CSYRLWDNEQFF. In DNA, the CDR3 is TGCAGTTACAGGTTATGGGACAATGAGCAGTTCTTC.

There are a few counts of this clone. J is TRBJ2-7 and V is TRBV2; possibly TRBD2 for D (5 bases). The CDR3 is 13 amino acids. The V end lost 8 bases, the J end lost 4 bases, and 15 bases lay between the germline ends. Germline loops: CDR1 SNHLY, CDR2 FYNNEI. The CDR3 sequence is CASAQPLAYEQYF. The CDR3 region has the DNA TGTGCCAGCGCCCAACCTCTAGCTTACGAGCAGTACTTC.

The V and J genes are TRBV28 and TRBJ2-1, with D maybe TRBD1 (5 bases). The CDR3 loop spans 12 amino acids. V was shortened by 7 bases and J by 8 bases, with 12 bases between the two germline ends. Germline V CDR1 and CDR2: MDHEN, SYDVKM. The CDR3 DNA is TGTGCCAGCAACGCAAGGGGTTATGAGCAGTTCTTC. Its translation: CASNARGYEQFF.

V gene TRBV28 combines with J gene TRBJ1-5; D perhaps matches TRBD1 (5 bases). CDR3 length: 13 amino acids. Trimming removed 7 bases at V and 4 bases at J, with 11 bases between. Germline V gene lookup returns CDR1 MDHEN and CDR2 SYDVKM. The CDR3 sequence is CASTWKGNQPQHF. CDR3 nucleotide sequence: TGTGCCAGCACTTGGAAGGGGAATCAGCCCCAGCATTTT.

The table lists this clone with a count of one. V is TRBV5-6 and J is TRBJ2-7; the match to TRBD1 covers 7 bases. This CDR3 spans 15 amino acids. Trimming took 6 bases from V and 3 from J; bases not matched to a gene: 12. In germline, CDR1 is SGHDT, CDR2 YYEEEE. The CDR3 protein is CASISAHRGFYEQYF. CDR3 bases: TGTGCCAGCATCTCGGCTCACAGGGGCTTCTACGAGCAGTACTTC.

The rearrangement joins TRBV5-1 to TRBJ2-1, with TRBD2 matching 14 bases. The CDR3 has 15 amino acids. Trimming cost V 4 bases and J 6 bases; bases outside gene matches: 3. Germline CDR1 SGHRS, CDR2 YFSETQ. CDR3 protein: CASSQGLAGVNEQFF. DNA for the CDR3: TGCGCCAGCAGCCAGGGACTAGCGGGAGTCAATGAGCAGTTCTTC.

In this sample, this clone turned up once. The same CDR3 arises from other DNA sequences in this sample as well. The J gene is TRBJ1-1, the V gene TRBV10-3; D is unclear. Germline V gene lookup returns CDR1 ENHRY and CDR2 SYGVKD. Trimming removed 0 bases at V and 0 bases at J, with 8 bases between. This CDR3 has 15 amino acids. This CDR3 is CAISESQDLNTEAFF. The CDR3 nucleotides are TGTGCCATCAGTGAGTCCCAGGATCTGAACACTGAAGCTTTCTTT.

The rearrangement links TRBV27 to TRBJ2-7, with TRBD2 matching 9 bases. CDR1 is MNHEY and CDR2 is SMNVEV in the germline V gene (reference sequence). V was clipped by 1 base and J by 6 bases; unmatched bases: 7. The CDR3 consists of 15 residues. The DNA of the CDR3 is TGTGCCAGCAGTTTATTGGCGGGAGGGCCGGTCGAGCAGTACTTC. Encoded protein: CASSLLAGGPVEQYF.

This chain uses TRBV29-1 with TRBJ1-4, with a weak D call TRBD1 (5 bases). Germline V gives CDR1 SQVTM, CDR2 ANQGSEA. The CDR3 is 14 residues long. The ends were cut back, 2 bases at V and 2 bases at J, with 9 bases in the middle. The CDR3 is CSVEHRSTNEKLFF. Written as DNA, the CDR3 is TGCAGCGTTGAACACAGGTCCACTAATGAAAAACTGTTTTTT. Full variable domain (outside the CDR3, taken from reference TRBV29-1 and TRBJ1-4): SAVISQKPSRDICQRGTSLTIQCQVDSQVTMMFWYRQQPGQSLTLIATANQGSEATYESGFVIDKFPISRPNLTFSTLTVSNMSPEDSSIYLCSVEHRSTNEKLFFGSGTQLSVL.

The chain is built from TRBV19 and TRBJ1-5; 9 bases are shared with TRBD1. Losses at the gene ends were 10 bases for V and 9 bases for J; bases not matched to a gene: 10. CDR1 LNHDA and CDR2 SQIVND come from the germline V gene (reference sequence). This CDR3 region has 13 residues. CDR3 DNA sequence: TGTGCCAAAGGACAGGGGACTTCATCGCCCCAGCATTTT. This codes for CAKGQGTSSPQHF.

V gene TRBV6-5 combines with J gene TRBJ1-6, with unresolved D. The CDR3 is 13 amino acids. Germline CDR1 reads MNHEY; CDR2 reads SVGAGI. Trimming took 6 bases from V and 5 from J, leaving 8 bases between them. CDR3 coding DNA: TGTGCCAGCAGCCCACAGAATAATTCACCCCTCCACTTT. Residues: CASSPQNNSPLHF.

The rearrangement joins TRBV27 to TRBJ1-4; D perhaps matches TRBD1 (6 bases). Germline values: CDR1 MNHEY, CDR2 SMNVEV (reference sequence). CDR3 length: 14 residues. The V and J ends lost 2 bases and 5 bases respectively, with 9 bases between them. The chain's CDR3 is CASSLHRVNEKLFF. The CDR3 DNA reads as TGTGCCAGCAGTTTACACAGGGTAAATGAAAAACTGTTTTTT. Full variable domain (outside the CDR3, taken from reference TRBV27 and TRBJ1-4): EAQVTQNPRYLITVTGKKLTVTCSQNMNHEYMSWYRQDPGLGLRQIYYSMNVEVTDKGDVPEGYKVSRKEKRNFPLILESPSPNQTSLYFCASSLHRVNEKLFFGSGTQLSVL.

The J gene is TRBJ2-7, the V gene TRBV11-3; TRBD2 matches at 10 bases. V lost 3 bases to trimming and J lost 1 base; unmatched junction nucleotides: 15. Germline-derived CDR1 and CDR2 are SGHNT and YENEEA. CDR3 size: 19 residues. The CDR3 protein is CASSFRDSGRAPESYEQYF. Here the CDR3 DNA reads TGTGCCAGCAGCTTCCGCGACAGCGGGAGGGCCCCAGAGTCCTACGAGCAGTACTTC. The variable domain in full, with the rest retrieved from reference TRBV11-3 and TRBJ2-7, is EAGVVQSPRYKIIEKKQPVAFWCNPISGHNTLYWYLQNLGQGPELLIRYENEEAVDDSQLPKDRFSAERLKGVDSTLKIQPAELGDSAVYLCASSFRDSGRAPESYEQYFGPGTRLTVT.

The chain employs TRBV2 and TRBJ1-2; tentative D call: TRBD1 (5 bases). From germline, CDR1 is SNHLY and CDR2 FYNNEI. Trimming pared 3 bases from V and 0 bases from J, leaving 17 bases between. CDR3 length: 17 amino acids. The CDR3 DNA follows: TGTGCCAGCAGTGATGTAGACAGCGATAGATCTAACTATGGCTACACCTTC. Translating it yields CASSDVDSDRSNYGYTF.

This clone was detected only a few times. The chain's CDR3 is CASSQGYTEAFF. As DNA, the CDR3 is TGTGCCAGCTCCCAGGGCTACACTGAAGCTTTCTTT. J is TRBJ1-1 and V is TRBV18, with D tentatively TRBD1 (5 bases). Trimming removed 6 bases at V and 3 bases at J, with 8 bases between. This CDR3 region has 12 residues. Germline V lookup: CDR1 KGHSH, CDR2 LQKENI.

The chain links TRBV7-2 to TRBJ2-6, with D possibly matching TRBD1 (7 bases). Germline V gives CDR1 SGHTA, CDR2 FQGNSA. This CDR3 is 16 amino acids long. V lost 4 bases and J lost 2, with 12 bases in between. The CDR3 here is CASSSQGTPGANVLTF. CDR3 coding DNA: TGTGCCAGCAGCTCACAGGGGACTCCTGGGGCCAACGTCCTGACTTTC.

This CDR3 is CASSPGRGLAGYNEQFF. In DNA, the CDR3 is TGTGCCAGCAGCCCGGGGCGAGGACTAGCGGGCTACAATGAGCAGTTCTTC. The chain joins TRBV5-4 to TRBJ2-1; 11 nucleotides agree with TRBD2. CDR1 is SGHNT and CDR2 is YYREEE in the germline V gene (reference sequence). With V trimmed by 4 bases and J by 3 bases, 9 bases remained unmatched. The CDR3 has 17 residues.

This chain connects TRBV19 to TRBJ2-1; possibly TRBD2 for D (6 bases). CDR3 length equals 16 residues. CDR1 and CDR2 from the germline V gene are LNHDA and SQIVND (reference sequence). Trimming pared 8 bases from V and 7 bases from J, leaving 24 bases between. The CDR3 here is CASGTSRGGILNEQFF. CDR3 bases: TGTGCCAGTGGTACCTCCCGGGGCGGGATTCTGAATGAGCAGTTCTTC.

CDR3 coding DNA: TGTGCCAGCAGCGTCGGGGGACGGCTGGAGACCCAGTACTTC. It yields the protein CASSVGGRLETQYF. This chain connects TRBV9 to TRBJ2-5, with D tentatively TRBD2 (6 bases). The CDR3 length is 14 residues. CDR1 and CDR2 (germline): SGDLS, YYNGEE. The V end was cut by 2 bases, the J end by 5 bases, with 13 bases between.

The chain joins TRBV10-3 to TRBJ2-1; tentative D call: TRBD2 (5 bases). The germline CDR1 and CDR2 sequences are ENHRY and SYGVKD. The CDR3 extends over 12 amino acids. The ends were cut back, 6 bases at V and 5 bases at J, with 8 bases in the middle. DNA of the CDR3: TGTGCCATCAGCGGGGATCACAATGAGCAGTTCTTC. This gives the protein CAISGDHNEQFF.

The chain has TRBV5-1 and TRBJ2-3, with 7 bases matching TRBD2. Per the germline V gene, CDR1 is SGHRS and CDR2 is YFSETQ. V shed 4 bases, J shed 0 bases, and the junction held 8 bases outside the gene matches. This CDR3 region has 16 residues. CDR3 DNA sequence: TGCGCCAGCAGCGGACTAGTTGGGGTTAGCACAGATACGCAGTATTTT. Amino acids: CASSGLVGVSTDTQYF.

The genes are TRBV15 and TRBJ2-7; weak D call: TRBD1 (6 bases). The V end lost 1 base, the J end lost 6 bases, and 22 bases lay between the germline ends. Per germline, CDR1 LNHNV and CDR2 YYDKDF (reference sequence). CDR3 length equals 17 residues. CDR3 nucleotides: TGTGCCACCAGCAGAGGATATTTCGAGACAGGAGTCACCGAGCAGTACTTC. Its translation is CATSRGYFETGVTEQYF.

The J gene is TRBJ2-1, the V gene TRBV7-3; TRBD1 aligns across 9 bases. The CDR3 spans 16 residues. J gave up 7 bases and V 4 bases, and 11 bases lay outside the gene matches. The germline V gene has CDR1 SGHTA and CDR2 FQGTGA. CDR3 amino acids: CASSSVGTGKVNEQFF. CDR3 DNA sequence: TGTGCCAGCAGCTCGGTGGGGACAGGGAAGGTGAATGAGCAGTTCTTC.

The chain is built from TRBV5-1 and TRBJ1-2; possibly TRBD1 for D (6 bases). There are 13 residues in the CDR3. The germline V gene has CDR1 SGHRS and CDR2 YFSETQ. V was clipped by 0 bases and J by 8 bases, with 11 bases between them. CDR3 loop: CASSLVGAGGYTF. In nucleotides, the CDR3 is TGCGCCAGCAGCTTGGTGGGGGCTGGAGGCTACACCTTC.

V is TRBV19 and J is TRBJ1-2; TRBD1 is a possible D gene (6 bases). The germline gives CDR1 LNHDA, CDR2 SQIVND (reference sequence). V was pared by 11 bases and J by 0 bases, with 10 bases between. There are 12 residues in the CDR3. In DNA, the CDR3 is TGTGCCTTACGGACAGCTAACTATGGCTACACCTTC. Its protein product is CALRTANYGYTF. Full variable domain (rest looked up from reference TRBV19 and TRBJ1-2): DGGITQSPKYLFRKEGQNVTLSCEQNLNHDAMYWYRQDPGQGLRLIYYSQIVNDFQKGDIAEGYSVSREKKESFPLTVTSAQKNPTAFYLCALRTANYGYTFGSGTRLTVV.

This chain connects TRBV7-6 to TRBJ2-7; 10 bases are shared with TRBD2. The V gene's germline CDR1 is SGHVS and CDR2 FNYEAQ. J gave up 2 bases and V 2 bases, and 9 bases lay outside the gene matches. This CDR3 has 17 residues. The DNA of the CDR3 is TGTGCCAGCAGCTTAACCCCACCTAGCGGGAGTACCTACGAGCAGTACTTC. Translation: CASSLTPPSGSTYEQYF. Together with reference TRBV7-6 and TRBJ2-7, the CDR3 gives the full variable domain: GAGVSQSPRYKVTKRGQDVALRCDPISGHVSLYWYRQALGQGPEFLTYFNYEAQQDKSGLPNDRFSAERPEGSISTLTIQRTEQRDSAMYRCASSLTPPSGSTYEQYFGPGTRLTVT.

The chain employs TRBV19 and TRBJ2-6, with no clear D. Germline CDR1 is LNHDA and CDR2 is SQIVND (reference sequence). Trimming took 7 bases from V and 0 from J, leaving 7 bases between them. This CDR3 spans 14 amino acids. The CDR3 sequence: CASISRSGANVLTF. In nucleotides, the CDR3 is TGTGCCAGTATTAGCCGCTCTGGGGCCAACGTCCTGACTTTC.